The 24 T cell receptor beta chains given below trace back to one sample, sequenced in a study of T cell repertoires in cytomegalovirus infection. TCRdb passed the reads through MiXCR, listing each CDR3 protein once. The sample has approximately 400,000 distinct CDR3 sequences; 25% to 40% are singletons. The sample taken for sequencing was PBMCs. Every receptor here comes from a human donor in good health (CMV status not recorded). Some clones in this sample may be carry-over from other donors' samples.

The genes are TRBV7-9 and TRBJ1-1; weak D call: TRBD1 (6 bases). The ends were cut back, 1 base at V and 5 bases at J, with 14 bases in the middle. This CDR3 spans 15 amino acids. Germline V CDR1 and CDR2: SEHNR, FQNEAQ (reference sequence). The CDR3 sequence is CASSLVRRQGTEAFF. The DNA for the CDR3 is TGTGCCAGCAGCTTAGTTCGGCGTCAGGGGACTGAAGCTTTCTTT.

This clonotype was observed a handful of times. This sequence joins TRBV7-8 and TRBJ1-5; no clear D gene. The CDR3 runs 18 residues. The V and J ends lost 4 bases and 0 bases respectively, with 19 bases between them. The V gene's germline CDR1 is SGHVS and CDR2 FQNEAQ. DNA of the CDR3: TGTGCCAGCAGCTCGGTCAGGAGAGGCCGAAATAGCAATCAGCCCCAGCATTTT. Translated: CASSSVRRGRNSNQPQHF. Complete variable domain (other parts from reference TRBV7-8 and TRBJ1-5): GAGVSQSPRYKVAKRGQDVALRCDPISGHVSLFWYQQALGQGPEFLTYFQNEAQLDKSGLPSDRFFAERPEGSVSTLKIQRTQQEDSAVYLCASSSVRRGRNSNQPQHFGDGTRLSIL.

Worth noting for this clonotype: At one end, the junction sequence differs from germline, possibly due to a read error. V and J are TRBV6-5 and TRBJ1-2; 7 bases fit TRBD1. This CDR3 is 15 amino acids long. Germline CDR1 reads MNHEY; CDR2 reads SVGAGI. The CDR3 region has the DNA TGTGCCAGCCGTTACCTGACAGGGATGAACTATGGCTACACCTTC. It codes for CASRYLTGMNYGYTF.

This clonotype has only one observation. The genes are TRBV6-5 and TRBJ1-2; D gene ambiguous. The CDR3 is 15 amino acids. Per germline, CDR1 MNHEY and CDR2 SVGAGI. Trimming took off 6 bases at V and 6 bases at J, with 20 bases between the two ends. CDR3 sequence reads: CASRDGGKGSDGYTF. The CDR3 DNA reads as TGTGCCAGCAGGGATGGAGGGAAAGGGAGTGATGGCTACACCTTC.

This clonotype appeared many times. DNA of the CDR3: TGTGCCAGCAGCCCCGGCAGGGCCGGCCGGAGCTCCTACGAGCAGTACTTC. Amino acids: CASSPGRAGRSSYEQYF. The gene calls are TRBV7-2 and TRBJ2-7; maybe TRBD1 (5 bases). Trimming left V 5 bases short and J 0 bases short, with 20 bases between. CDR3 size: 17 residues. CDR1 is SGHTA, CDR2 FQGNSA, per germline. The variable domain in full, completed from reference TRBV7-2 and TRBJ2-7, reads GAGVSQSPSNKVTEKGKDVELRCDPISGHTALYWYRQSLGQGLEFLIYFQGNSAPDKSGLPSDRFSAERTGGSVSTLTIQRTQQEDSAVYLCASSPGRAGRSSYEQYFGPGTRLTVT.

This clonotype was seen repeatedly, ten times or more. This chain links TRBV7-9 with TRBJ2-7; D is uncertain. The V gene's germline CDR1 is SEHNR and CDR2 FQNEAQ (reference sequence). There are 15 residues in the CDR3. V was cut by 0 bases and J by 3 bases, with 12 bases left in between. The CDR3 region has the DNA TGTGCCAGCAGCTTAGCGTGGGGTTCCCACTACGAGCAGTACTTC. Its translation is CASSLAWGSHYEQYF.

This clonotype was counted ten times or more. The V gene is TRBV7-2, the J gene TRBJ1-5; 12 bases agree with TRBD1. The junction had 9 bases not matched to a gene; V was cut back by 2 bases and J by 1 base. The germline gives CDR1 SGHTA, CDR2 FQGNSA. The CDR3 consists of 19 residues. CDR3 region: CASSLRGTGGDGSNQPQHF. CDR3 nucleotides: TGTGCCAGCAGCTTACGAGGGACAGGGGGCGATGGAAGCAATCAGCCCCAGCATTTT.

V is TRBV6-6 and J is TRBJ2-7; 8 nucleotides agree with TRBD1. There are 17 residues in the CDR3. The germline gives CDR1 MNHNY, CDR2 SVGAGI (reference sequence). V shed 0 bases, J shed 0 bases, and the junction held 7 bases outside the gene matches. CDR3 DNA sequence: TGTGCCAGCAGTTACTCTACCCTGGGACAGGTCTCCTACGAGCAGTACTTC. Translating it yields CASSYSTLGQVSYEQYF.

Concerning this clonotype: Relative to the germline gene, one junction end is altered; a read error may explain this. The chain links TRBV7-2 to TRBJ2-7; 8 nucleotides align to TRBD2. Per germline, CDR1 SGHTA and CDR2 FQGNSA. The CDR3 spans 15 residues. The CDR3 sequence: CASCLVVAGGNEQYF. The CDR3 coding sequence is TGTGCCAGCTGCTTAGTCGTGGCGGGGGGAAACGAGCAGTACTTC.

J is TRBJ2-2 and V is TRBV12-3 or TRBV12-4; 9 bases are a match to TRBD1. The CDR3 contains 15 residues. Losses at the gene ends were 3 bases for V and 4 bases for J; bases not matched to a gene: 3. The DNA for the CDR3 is TGTGCCAGCAGTTTTAACAGGGGGCCCACCGGGGAGCTGTTTTTT. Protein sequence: CASSFNRGPTGELFF.

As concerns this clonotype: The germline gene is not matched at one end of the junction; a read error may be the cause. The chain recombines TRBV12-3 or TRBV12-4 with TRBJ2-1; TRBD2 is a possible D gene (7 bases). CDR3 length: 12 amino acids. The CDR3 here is CAIGGPYNEHFF. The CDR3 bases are TGTGCCATCGGGGGGCCCTACAATGAGCATTTCTTC.

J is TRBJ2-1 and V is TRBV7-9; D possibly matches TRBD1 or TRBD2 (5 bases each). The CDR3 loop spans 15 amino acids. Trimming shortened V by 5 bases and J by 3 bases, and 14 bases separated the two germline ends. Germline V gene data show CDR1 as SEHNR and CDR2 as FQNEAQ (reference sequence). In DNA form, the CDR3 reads TGTGCCAGCAGCCCTCTCGGGGACCGCTACAATGAGCAGTTCTTC. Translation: CASSPLGDRYNEQFF.

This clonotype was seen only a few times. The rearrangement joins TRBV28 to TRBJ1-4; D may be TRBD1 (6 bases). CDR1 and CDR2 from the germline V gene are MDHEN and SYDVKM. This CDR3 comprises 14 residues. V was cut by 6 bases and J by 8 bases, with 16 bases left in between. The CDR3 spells CASRLAGAGEKLFF. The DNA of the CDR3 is TGTGCCAGCAGGCTTGCAGGGGCGGGCGAAAAACTGTTTTTT.

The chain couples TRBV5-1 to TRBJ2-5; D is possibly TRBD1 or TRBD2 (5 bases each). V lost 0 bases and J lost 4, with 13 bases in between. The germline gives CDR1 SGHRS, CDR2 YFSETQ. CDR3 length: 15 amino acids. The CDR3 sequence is CASSLVFGAGETQYF. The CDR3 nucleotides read TGCGCCAGCAGCTTGGTTTTCGGGGCGGGAGAGACCCAGTACTTC. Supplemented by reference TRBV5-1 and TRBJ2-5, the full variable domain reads KAGVTQTPRYLIKTRGQQVTLSCSPISGHRSVSWYQQTPGQGLQFLFEYFSETQRNKGNFPGRFSGRQFSNSRSEMNVSTLELGDSALYLCASSLVFGAGETQYFGPGTRLLVL.

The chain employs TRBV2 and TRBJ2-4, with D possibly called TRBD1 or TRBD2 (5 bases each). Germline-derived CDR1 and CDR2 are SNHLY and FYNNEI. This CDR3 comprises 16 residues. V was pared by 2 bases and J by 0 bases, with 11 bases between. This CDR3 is CASSERGVLAKNIQYF. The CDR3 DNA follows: TGTGCCAGCAGTGAAAGAGGGGTCTTAGCCAAAAACATTCAGTACTTC.

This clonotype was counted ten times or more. CDR3 bases: TGTGCCAGCAGCGACTCAGGGATCTTGGATGAAAAACTGTTTTTT. Its protein product is CASSDSGILDEKLFF. The rearrangement joins TRBV7-2 to TRBJ1-4; TRBD1 is a possible D gene (5 bases). This CDR3 spans 15 amino acids. Germline-derived CDR1 and CDR2 are SGHTA and FQGNSA. V lost 5 bases to trimming and J lost 6 bases, with 16 bases between them.

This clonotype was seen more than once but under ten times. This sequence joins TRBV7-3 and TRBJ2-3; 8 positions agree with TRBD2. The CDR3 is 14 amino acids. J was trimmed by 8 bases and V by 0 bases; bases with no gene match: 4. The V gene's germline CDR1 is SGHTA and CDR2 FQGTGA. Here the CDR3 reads CASSLTGGVGTQYF. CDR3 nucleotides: TGTGCCAGCAGCTTAACCGGGGGGGTCGGTACGCAGTATTTT.

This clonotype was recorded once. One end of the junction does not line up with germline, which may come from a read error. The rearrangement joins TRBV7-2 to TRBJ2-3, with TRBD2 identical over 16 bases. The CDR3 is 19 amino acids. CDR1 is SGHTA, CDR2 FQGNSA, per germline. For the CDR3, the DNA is TGTGCCAGCAGCTTGGGACTAGCGGGGGGGCCGGGGGGCACAGATACGAAGTATTTT. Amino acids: CASSLGLAGGPGGTDTKYF.

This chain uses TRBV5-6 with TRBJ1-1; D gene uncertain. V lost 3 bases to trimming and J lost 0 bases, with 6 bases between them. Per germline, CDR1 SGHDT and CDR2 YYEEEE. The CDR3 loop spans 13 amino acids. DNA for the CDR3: TGTGCCAGCAGCTGGGCCTTGAACACTGAAGCTTTCTTT. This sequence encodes CASSWALNTEAFF.

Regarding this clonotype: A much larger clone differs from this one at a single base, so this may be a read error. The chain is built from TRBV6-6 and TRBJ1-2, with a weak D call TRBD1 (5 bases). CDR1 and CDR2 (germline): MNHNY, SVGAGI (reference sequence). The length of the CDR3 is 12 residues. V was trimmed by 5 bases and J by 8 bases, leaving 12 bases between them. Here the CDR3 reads CASSPEGSGYTF. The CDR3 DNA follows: TGTGCCAGCAGTCCCGAGGGGTCAGGCTACACCTTC.

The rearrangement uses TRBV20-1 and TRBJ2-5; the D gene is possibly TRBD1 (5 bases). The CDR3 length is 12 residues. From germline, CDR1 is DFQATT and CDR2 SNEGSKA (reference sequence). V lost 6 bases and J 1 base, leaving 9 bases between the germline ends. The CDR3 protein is CSAPTVQETQYF. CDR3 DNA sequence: TGCAGTGCACCGACAGTCCAAGAGACCCAGTACTTC.

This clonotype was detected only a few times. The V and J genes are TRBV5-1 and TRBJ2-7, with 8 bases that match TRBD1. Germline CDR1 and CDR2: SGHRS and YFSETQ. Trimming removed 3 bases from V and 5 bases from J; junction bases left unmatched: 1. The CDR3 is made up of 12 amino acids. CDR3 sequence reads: CASSWGQDEQYF. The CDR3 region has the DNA TGCGCCAGCAGCTGGGGACAGGACGAGCAGTACTTC.

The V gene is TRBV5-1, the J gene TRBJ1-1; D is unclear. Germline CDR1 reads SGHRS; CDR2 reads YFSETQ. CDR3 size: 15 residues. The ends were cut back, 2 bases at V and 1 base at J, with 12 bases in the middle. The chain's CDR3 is CASSFDGASNTEAFF. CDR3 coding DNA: TGCGCCAGCAGCTTTGACGGAGCCTCGAACACTGAAGCTTTCTTT.

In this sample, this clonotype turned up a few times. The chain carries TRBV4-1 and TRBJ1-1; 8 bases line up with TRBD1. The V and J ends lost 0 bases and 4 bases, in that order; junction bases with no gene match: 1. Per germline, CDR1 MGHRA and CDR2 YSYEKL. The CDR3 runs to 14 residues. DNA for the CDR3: TGCGCCAGCAGCCAAGATACAGGGGGCACTGAAGCTTTCTTT. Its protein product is CASSQDTGGTEAFF.